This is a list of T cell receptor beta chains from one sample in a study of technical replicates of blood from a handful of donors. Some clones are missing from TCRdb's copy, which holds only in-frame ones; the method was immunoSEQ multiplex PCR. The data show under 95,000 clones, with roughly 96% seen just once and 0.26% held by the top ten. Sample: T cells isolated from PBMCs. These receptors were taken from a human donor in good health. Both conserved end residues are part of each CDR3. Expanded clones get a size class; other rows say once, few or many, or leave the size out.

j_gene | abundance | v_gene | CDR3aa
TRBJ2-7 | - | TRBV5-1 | CASSLDGGTGEQYF
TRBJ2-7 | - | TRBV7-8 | CASSLASLGSYEQYF
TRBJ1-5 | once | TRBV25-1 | CASSLGTGQPQHF
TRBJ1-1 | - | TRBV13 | CASSLDPGATEAFF
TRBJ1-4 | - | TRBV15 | CATGQGPEKLFF
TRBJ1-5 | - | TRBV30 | CAWSPGTGVYSNQPQHF
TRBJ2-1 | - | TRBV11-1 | CASSPRPGSDNEQFF
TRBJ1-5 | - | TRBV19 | CASSPPGQNRPQHF
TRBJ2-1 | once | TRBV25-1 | CASSETSNYEQFF
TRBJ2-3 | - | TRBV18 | CASSPYTDTQYF
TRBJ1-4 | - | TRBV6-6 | CASSKTGPEKLFF